This entry concerns a single T cell receptor beta chain. In TCRdb, the RT-PCR reads were re-called with MiXCR into one record per CDR3 protein. The sample carries 590,000 or so distinct CDR3 sequences, around 15% recorded once. This entry comes from a study of response to subunit inactivated influenza vaccine. Germline values: CDR1 MNHEY, CDR2 SVGAGI. CDR3 length equals 16 residues. V was trimmed by 2 bases and J by 8 bases, leaving 19 bases between them. This material consisted of PBMCs from blood, taken 14 to 15 days before vaccination. This clonotype was obtained from a man aged 45-65 years who received an inactivated influenza vaccine. This chain uses TRBV6-5 with TRBJ2-1, with D possibly TRBD2 on 6 matching bases. CDR3 sequence (DNA): TGTGCCAGCAGTTACCCCGGGACTCGGGGATCGGATGAGCAGTTCTTC. Encoded protein: CASSYPGTRGSDEQFF.